This TCR beta chain was identified in a study of regulatory and conventional T cells in RAG deficiency. Study-level results: Compared with controls, unique Treg TCR beta sequences dropped around 90-fold in Omenn syndrome and CID/AS. In Omenn syndrome, sorted "Tregs" may be peripherally activated cells. Shorter CDR3s in all patient subsets; >90% Treg-Tconv overlap in Omenn.

Worth noting for this clone: No antigen is known for it.

Clones were sequenced by immunoSEQ multiplex PCR, and TCRdb holds only the in-frame ones, with some missing. The profile covers roughly 13,000 clones, with about 92% appearing a single time and 0.85% to 1.3% taken by the ten largest. V dropped 6 bases and J dropped 8; count of bases not matched to a gene: 4. Germline V gene data show CDR1 as MNHNS and CDR2 as SASEGT. The CDR3 loop spans 12 amino acids. Conventional CD4+ T cells were sorted from blood as CD25-low CD127-high cells. The same sample was also studied in work on regulatory T cells. From that study: Amplification used 52 TRBV primers and 13 TRBJ primers.

What was sequenced was CD4+ effector T cells sorted from blood. The V and J genes are TRBV6-1 and TRBJ2-1, with 7 bases identical to TRBD1. This TCR was recovered from a human donor in good health. The CDR3 nucleotides read TGTGCCAGCAGGTCTCAGGGGGATGAGCAGTTCTTC. This codes for CASRSQGDEQFF.